This is a list of T cell receptor beta chains from one sample in a study of shared clonotypes between healthy human individuals. Profiled with immunoSEQ multiplex PCR; TCRdb holds only in-frame clones, not every one. The top ten hold over 1% of the sample, which has about 1.4 million clones, roughly 97% seen once. Sequencing was performed on naive CD4+ T cells sorted from blood. Source of these receptors: a young man in good health. The CDR3 runs from the conserved cysteine through the conserved F or W. Fields, in order: clone size, V gene, D gene, J gene, CDR3 DNA, CDR3 protein. A D gene is named only where the DNA matches it firmly. Where a row states a size, it is once, few, many or the class of an expanded clone; other rows omit it.

clone_size: NA; v_call: TRBV29-1; d_call: NA; j_call: TRBJ1-1; cdr3_nt: TGCAGCGTTGGGCGGAATTCGGGTGGAACTGAAGCTTTCTTT; cdr3_aa: CSVGRNSGGTEAFF
clone_size: NA; v_call: TRBV28; d_call: NA; j_call: TRBJ1-2; cdr3_nt: TGTGCCAGCAGTTTATGGGCTCCCTATGGCTACACCTTC; cdr3_aa: CASSLWAPYGYTF
clone_size: NA; v_call: TRBV6-5; d_call: TRBD2; j_call: TRBJ2-7; cdr3_nt: TGTGCCAGCAGGGGGACTAGCCCCAGCTACGAGCAGTACTTC; cdr3_aa: CASRGTSPSYEQYF
clone_size: NA; v_call: TRBV7-9; d_call: NA; j_call: TRBJ1-3; cdr3_nt: TGTGCCAGCAGCTCGCGGGGCACCTCTGGAAACACCATATATTTT; cdr3_aa: CASSSRGTSGNTIYF
clone_size: NA; v_call: TRBV18; d_call: NA; j_call: TRBJ2-7; cdr3_nt: TGTGCCAGCTCCCCCTCGACCTACGAGCAGTACTTC; cdr3_aa: CASSPSTYEQYF
clone_size: NA; v_call: TRBV29-1; d_call: TRBD1; j_call: TRBJ2-7; cdr3_nt: TGCAGCGTTGTTGACAGGGGGAAATACGAGCAGTACTTC; cdr3_aa: CSVVDRGKYEQYF
clone_size: once; v_call: TRBV27; d_call: TRBD1; j_call: TRBJ1-2; cdr3_nt: TGTGCCAGCAGTTTAGGGGGACCGGGACAGGGTAGTGGACTGGGTGGCTACACCTTC; cdr3_aa: CASSLGGPGQGSGLGGYTF
clone_size: NA; v_call: TRBV7-3; d_call: TRBD2; j_call: TRBJ2-7; cdr3_nt: TGTGCCAGCAGCTTAAGAGCGGGGAAGGCGTACGAGCAGTACTTC; cdr3_aa: CASSLRAGKAYEQYF
clone_size: NA; v_call: TRBV6-5; d_call: NA; j_call: TRBJ1-4; cdr3_nt: TGTGCCAGCAGCGCGGGACGCCTGCTGTTTTTT; cdr3_aa: CASSAGRLLFF
clone_size: NA; v_call: TRBV6-4; d_call: TRBD1; j_call: TRBJ2-1; cdr3_nt: TGTGCCAGCAGTAAGGACAGGAGTTCCTACAATGAGCAGTTCTTC; cdr3_aa: CASSKDRSSYNEQFF
clone_size: NA; v_call: TRBV7-8; d_call: NA; j_call: TRBJ1-1; cdr3_nt: TGTGCCAGCAGCTTAGGAGGCATGAACACTGAAGCTTTCTTT; cdr3_aa: CASSLGGMNTEAFF
clone_size: NA; v_call: TRBV29-1; d_call: NA; j_call: TRBJ2-5; cdr3_nt: TGCAGCGTTGTTTGGGGCCCCCGGGCCCAGTACTTC; cdr3_aa: CSVVWGPRAQYF
clone_size: NA; v_call: TRBV7-2; d_call: NA; j_call: TRBJ2-7; cdr3_nt: TGTGCCAGCAGCGACTTTTTAGTGCCCCCCTACGAGCAGTACTTC; cdr3_aa: CASSDFLVPPYEQYF
clone_size: NA; v_call: TRBV18; d_call: TRBD2; j_call: TRBJ2-1; cdr3_nt: TGTGCCAGCTCTCCACTAGCGGGGACTTACAATGAGCAGTTCTTC; cdr3_aa: CASSPLAGTYNEQFF
clone_size: once; v_call: TRBV7-6; d_call: TRBD1; j_call: TRBJ2-3; cdr3_nt: TGTGCCAGCAGCTTAGGGACAGGGGCCATCAGCACAGATACGCAGTATTTT; cdr3_aa: CASSLGTGAISTDTQYF
clone_size: NA; v_call: TRBV10-3; d_call: NA; j_call: TRBJ2-5; cdr3_nt: TGTGCCACGGCCGACCGATTTGACGGGACATACCAAGAGACCCAGTACTTC; cdr3_aa: CATADRFDGTYQETQYF
clone_size: NA; v_call: TRBV18; d_call: NA; j_call: TRBJ1-5; cdr3_nt: TGTGCCAGCTCACCACTGGGGGAGGATCAGCCCCAGCATTTT; cdr3_aa: CASSPLGEDQPQHF
clone_size: NA; v_call: TRBV5-4; d_call: NA; j_call: TRBJ1-3; cdr3_nt: TGTGCCAGCAGCTTGGTCGGCCCACCAACTGGAAACACCATATATTTT; cdr3_aa: CASSLVGPPTGNTIYF
clone_size: once; v_call: TRBV7-2; d_call: NA; j_call: TRBJ2-7; cdr3_nt: TGTGCCAGCAGCCCACCCGGACTTGTTTCCTACGAGCAGTACTTC; cdr3_aa: CASSPPGLVSYEQYF
clone_size: NA; v_call: TRBV7-2; d_call: TRBD1; j_call: TRBJ1-5; cdr3_nt: TGTGCCAGCAGCCGACGAGGACCCGGGACAGGGGTCAATCAGCCCCAGCATTTT; cdr3_aa: CASSRRGPGTGVNQPQHF
clone_size: few; v_call: TRBV28; d_call: NA; j_call: TRBJ1-3; cdr3_nt: TGTGCCAGCATGTGGCGCGGTGGCACCATATATTTT; cdr3_aa: CASMWRGGTIYF
clone_size: once; v_call: TRBV10-3; d_call: TRBD2; j_call: TRBJ2-3; cdr3_nt: TGTGCCATCAGTGAGTTGCGGGGGAGGGATACGCAGTATTTT; cdr3_aa: CAISELRGRDTQYF
clone_size: NA; v_call: TRBV11-2; d_call: NA; j_call: TRBJ2-5; cdr3_nt: TGTGCCAGCAGCTCAGGGGGGTTGGAACAAGAGACCCAGTACTTC; cdr3_aa: CASSSGGLEQETQYF
clone_size: NA; v_call: TRBV27; d_call: TRBD1; j_call: TRBJ2-2; cdr3_nt: TGTGCCAGCAGGCGACAGGGGAGGAACACCGGGGAGCTGTTTTTT; cdr3_aa: CASRRQGRNTGELFF
clone_size: NA; v_call: TRBV5-4; d_call: TRBD1; j_call: TRBJ2-7; cdr3_nt: TGTGCCAGCAGCCGAGGGACAGGGGCCGCCTACGAGCAGTACTTC; cdr3_aa: CASSRGTGAAYEQYF
clone_size: NA; v_call: TRBV5-1; d_call: NA; j_call: TRBJ2-7; cdr3_nt: TGCGCCAGCAGCCGGGACGGGGACTCCTACGAGCAGTACTTC; cdr3_aa: CASSRDGDSYEQYF
clone_size: NA; v_call: TRBV5-1; d_call: TRBD2; j_call: TRBJ2-3; cdr3_nt: TGCGCCAGCAGCTTGGCAGGACTAGCGGGAGGGGCCGTAGTTACAGATACGCAGTATTTT; cdr3_aa: CASSLAGLAGGAVVTDTQYF
clone_size: NA; v_call: TRBV5-4; d_call: NA; j_call: TRBJ2-6; cdr3_nt: TGTGCCAGCAGCTTAGGGTCAAGCTCTGGGGCCAACGTCCTGACTTTC; cdr3_aa: CASSLGSSSGANVLTF
clone_size: once; v_call: TRBV27; d_call: NA; j_call: TRBJ2-5; cdr3_nt: TGTGCCAGCAGTTTAGGACCCCCAAAAGAGACCCAGTACTTC; cdr3_aa: CASSLGPPKETQYF
clone_size: NA; v_call: TRBV28; d_call: TRBD1; j_call: TRBJ1-1; cdr3_nt: TGTGCCAGCAGTTTAATCCAGGGGGGCGACACTGAAGCTTTCTTT; cdr3_aa: CASSLIQGGDTEAFF
clone_size: NA; v_call: TRBV6-1; d_call: NA; j_call: TRBJ2-5; cdr3_nt: TGTGCCAGCAGTGAAGCGGATGGACAGACCCAGTACTTC; cdr3_aa: CASSEADGQTQYF
clone_size: NA; v_call: TRBV18; d_call: NA; j_call: TRBJ2-1; cdr3_nt: TGTGCCAGCTCACAGGGGGTTATATCCTACAATGAGCAGTTCTTC; cdr3_aa: CASSQGVISYNEQFF
clone_size: NA; v_call: TRBV29-1; d_call: TRBD1; j_call: TRBJ1-5; cdr3_nt: TGCAGCGTTAGACAGGGGAGTCAGCCCCAGCATTTT; cdr3_aa: CSVRQGSQPQHF
clone_size: once; v_call: TRBV6-5; d_call: TRBD1; j_call: TRBJ2-7; cdr3_nt: TGTGCCAGCAAGAAAGCGGGGACAGGGGTCTACGAGCAGTACTTC; cdr3_aa: CASKKAGTGVYEQYF
clone_size: NA; v_call: TRBV27; d_call: TRBD1; j_call: TRBJ1-2; cdr3_nt: TGTGCCAGCAGTTCGACAGGGGGAGGGTATGGCTACACCTTC; cdr3_aa: CASSSTGGGYGYTF
clone_size: NA; v_call: TRBV7-9; d_call: NA; j_call: TRBJ1-4; cdr3_nt: TGTGCCAGCAGCCTTCCGGGAATCCTTAATGAAAAACTGTTTTTT; cdr3_aa: CASSLPGILNEKLFF
clone_size: NA; v_call: TRBV27; d_call: TRBD1; j_call: TRBJ1-5; cdr3_nt: TGTGCCAGCAGTACACAGGGGGGACAGCCCCAGCATTTT; cdr3_aa: CASSTQGGQPQHF
clone_size: NA; v_call: TRBV19; d_call: NA; j_call: TRBJ2-2; cdr3_nt: TGTGCCAGTAGTACCCGTCAGGGGACCGGGGAGCTGTTTTTT; cdr3_aa: CASSTRQGTGELFF
clone_size: NA; v_call: TRBV10-3; d_call: NA; j_call: TRBJ1-1; cdr3_nt: TGTGCCATCAGCCCAACCGGGACACCTAACACTGAAGCTTTCTTT; cdr3_aa: CAISPTGTPNTEAFF
clone_size: NA; v_call: TRBV5-4; d_call: TRBD2; j_call: TRBJ2-7; cdr3_nt: TGTGCCAGCAGCTTTGGCGGGAGGGCCAGCTACGAGCAGTACTTC; cdr3_aa: CASSFGGRASYEQYF
clone_size: NA; v_call: TRBV2; d_call: NA; j_call: TRBJ1-2; cdr3_nt: TGTGCCAGCACCGAGGGCAGATGGAACTATGGCTACACCTTC; cdr3_aa: CASTEGRWNYGYTF
clone_size: NA; v_call: TRBV4-3; d_call: TRBD1; j_call: TRBJ2-5; cdr3_nt: TGCGCCAGCAGCCAAGAACAGGGGTCGAAAGAGACCCAGTACTTC; cdr3_aa: CASSQEQGSKETQYF
clone_size: NA; v_call: TRBV15; d_call: NA; j_call: TRBJ2-7; cdr3_nt: TGTGCCACCAGCATCGGTCCCTACGAGCAGTACTTC; cdr3_aa: CATSIGPYEQYF
clone_size: NA; v_call: TRBV4-2; d_call: NA; j_call: TRBJ2-5; cdr3_nt: TGTGCCAGCAGCCAAAGGCCGGGACCACAACAAGAGACCCAGTACTTC; cdr3_aa: CASSQRPGPQQETQYF
clone_size: NA; v_call: TRBV28; d_call: NA; j_call: TRBJ1-5; cdr3_nt: TGTGCCAGCAGTTTGCAAAGGGGGAGGTATCAGCCCCAGCATTTT; cdr3_aa: CASSLQRGRYQPQHF
clone_size: NA; v_call: TRBV19; d_call: NA; j_call: TRBJ2-5; cdr3_nt: TGTGCCAGTAGTATGTGGGGACCGCAAGAGACCCAGTACTTC; cdr3_aa: CASSMWGPQETQYF
clone_size: NA; v_call: TRBV6-5; d_call: NA; j_call: TRBJ1-2; cdr3_nt: TGTGCCAGCAGTTACTCGAGCGGAGCTAACTATGGCTACACCTTC; cdr3_aa: CASSYSSGANYGYTF
clone_size: NA; v_call: TRBV27; d_call: TRBD1; j_call: TRBJ2-5; cdr3_nt: TGTGCCAGCAGTTTACTGGGAACTGGAAACCTTAGGGACAGAGAGACCCAGTACTTC; cdr3_aa: CASSLLGTGNLRDRETQYF
clone_size: NA; v_call: TRBV7-2; d_call: NA; j_call: TRBJ1-2; cdr3_nt: TGTGCCAGCAGCTTACGACCGGCAGAATATGGCTACACCTTC; cdr3_aa: CASSLRPAEYGYTF
clone_size: NA; v_call: TRBV28; d_call: NA; j_call: TRBJ2-1; cdr3_nt: TGTGCCACTAGGGGAGAGCTGAGGAGTGAGCAGTTCTTC; cdr3_aa: CATRGELRSEQFF
clone_size: NA; v_call: TRBV5-1; d_call: NA; j_call: TRBJ2-1; cdr3_nt: TGCGCCAGCAGCTTGCAGGGATTTACCTACAATGAGCAGTTCTTC; cdr3_aa: CASSLQGFTYNEQFF
clone_size: NA; v_call: TRBV25-1; d_call: NA; j_call: TRBJ2-4; cdr3_nt: TGTGCCAGCAGTCCCGGACAGCCGAACATTCAGTACTTC; cdr3_aa: CASSPGQPNIQYF
clone_size: NA; v_call: TRBV7-9; d_call: NA; j_call: TRBJ1-1; cdr3_nt: TGTGCCAGCAGCTTTGGCCCAACGGGTCTTGCTTTCTTT; cdr3_aa: CASSFGPTGLAFF